The 24 T cell receptor beta chains below were found in one sample sequenced in a study of T cell responses to AZD1222 COVID-19 vaccine. TCRdb's table, derived via immunoSEQ multiplex PCR, lists solely in-frame clones and lacks some. The table records approximately 100,000 clones, about 87% of them present only once. This material consisted of peripheral blood, taken on day 0 of AZD1222 vaccination. These receptors all stem from an adult in good health.

The chain recombines TRBV28 with TRBJ1-5, with D unresolved. Trimming took 2 bases from V and 5 from J, leaving 1 base between them. This CDR3 is built from 11 residues. Germline-derived CDR1 and CDR2 are MDHEN and SYDVKM. Here the CDR3 reads CASSLHQPQHF. CDR3 nucleotide sequence: TGTGCCAGCAGTTTACATCAGCCCCAGCATTTT.

The chain recombines TRBV19 with TRBJ1-4; 7 positions match TRBD1. CDR3 size: 14 residues. CDR1 and CDR2 from the germline V gene are LNHDA and SQIVND (reference sequence). The V segment lost 5 bases and the J segment 8 bases; nucleotides outside the gene matches: 8. The CDR3 bases are TGTGCCAGTAGTCCCGACAGGGTTTTAGAAAAACTGTTTTTT. This sequence encodes CASSPDRVLEKLFF.

This clone was observed a single time. V is TRBV6-2 or TRBV6-3 and J is TRBJ1-1, with D possibly matching TRBD1 (5 bases). V was pared by 1 base and J by 10 bases, with 10 bases between. The CDR3 loop spans 12 amino acids. Germline-derived CDR1 and CDR2 are MNHEY and SVGEGT. CDR3 nucleotides: TGTGCCAGCAGTTACTTTACAGGCGGAGCTTTCTTT. Its protein product is CASSYFTGGAFF.

The chain couples TRBV28 to TRBJ2-7; 12 nucleotides align to TRBD2. The CDR3 length is 14 residues. Germline V gene lookup returns CDR1 MDHEN and CDR2 SYDVKM. V dropped 6 bases and J dropped 5; count of bases not matched to a gene: 5. CDR3 nucleotides: TGTGCCAGCAGCACTAGCGGGAGGTACGACGAGCAGTACTTC. This translates into CASSTSGRYDEQYF. Using reference TRBV28 and TRBJ2-7 for the parts outside the CDR3, the full variable domain is DVKVTQSSRYLVKRTGEKVFLECVQDMDHENMFWYRQDPGLGLRLIYFSYDVKMKEKGDIPEGYSVSREKKERFSLILESASTNQTSMYLCASSTSGRYDEQYFGPGTRLTVT.

In this sample, this clone turned up once. The chain employs TRBV10-3 and TRBJ1-5; 7 nucleotides align to TRBD1. The germline V gene encodes CDR1 ENHRY and CDR2 SYGVKD. The CDR3 sequence is 14 residues long. V lost 4 bases and J lost 4; bases outside the gene matches: 4. The CDR3 loop reads CAISVEQGNQPQHF. The DNA of the CDR3 is TGTGCCATCAGTGTAGAACAGGGGAATCAGCCCCAGCATTTT.

This clone was picked up a small number of times. The rearrangement links TRBV7-6 to TRBJ1-4; D not certain. V lost 4 bases, J lost 0 bases, and 12 bases lay in between. The CDR3 runs 16 residues. Germline-derived CDR1 and CDR2 are SGHVS and FNYEAQ. This CDR3 is CASSSPVTSTNEKLFF. The DNA for the CDR3 is TGTGCCAGCAGCTCACCGGTGACCTCAACTAATGAAAAACTGTTTTTT.

The chain uses TRBV7-2 and TRBJ1-1; D may be TRBD1 (5 bases). CDR1 is SGHTA and CDR2 is FQGNSA in the germline V gene. With 5 bases removed from V and 9 bases from J, the gap between germline ends came to 16 bases. The CDR3 loop spans 13 amino acids. CDR3 DNA: TGTGCCAGCAGCGCTCGGGACGGTGGAAAAGCTTTCTTT. Its translation: CASSARDGGKAFF.

The chain links TRBV30 to TRBJ2-1; 16 bases fit TRBD2. J was trimmed by 2 bases and V by 1 base; bases with no gene match: 5. The CDR3 consists of 18 residues. The germline V gene encodes CDR1 GTSNPN and CDR2 SVGIG (reference sequence). The CDR3 DNA is TGTGCCTGGAGTGGCGGGACTAGCGGGAGGGGTACCTACAATGAGCAGTTCTTC. This codes for CAWSGGTSGRGTYNEQFF.

This chain joins TRBV15 and TRBJ2-4; D unclear. This CDR3 has 17 amino acids. CDR1 and CDR2 from the germline V gene are LNHNV and YYDKDF (reference sequence). V shed 0 bases and J shed 0 bases, with 12 bases lying between them. CDR3 coding DNA: TGTGCCACCAGCAGAGATTATGGGTCCCTAGCCAAAAACATTCAGTACTTC. Amino acid sequence: CATSRDYGSLAKNIQYF.

This rearrangement joins TRBV6-6 to TRBJ2-5; D is ambiguous. This CDR3 is built from 14 residues. The germline V gene encodes CDR1 MNHNY and CDR2 SVGAGI (reference sequence). Trimming took off 2 bases at V and 0 bases at J, with 7 bases between the two ends. The CDR3 here is CASSYHINQETQYF. The CDR3 DNA is TGTGCCAGCAGTTACCACATAAACCAAGAGACCCAGTACTTC.

This chain joins TRBV18 and TRBJ2-1; D could derive from TRBD1 or TRBD2 (5 bases each). CDR1 is KGHSH, CDR2 LQKENI, per germline. V lost 2 bases and J 8 bases, leaving 13 bases between the germline ends. The CDR3 length is 14 residues. CDR3 protein: CASSPSLLGDEQFF. In nucleotides, the CDR3 is TGTGCCAGCTCACCATCTCTACTAGGGGATGAGCAGTTCTTC.

This clone has more than one count but fewer than ten. V gene TRBV6-1 combines with J gene TRBJ2-7; the D gene could be TRBD1 or TRBD2 (5 bases each). Germline V gene lookup returns CDR1 MNHNS and CDR2 SASEGT. This CDR3 contains 15 residues. V lost 2 bases and J 2 bases, leaving 13 bases between the germline ends. The CDR3 nucleotides read TGTGCCAGCAGTGAAAGGGCTGAGGGGCCCTACGAGCAGTACTTC. It is translated as CASSERAEGPYEQYF.

This clone was observed a single time. V gene TRBV19 combines with J gene TRBJ2-7, with 9 bases matching TRBD1. V lost 4 bases to trimming and J lost 2 bases; unmatched junction nucleotides: 6. Germline V CDR1 and CDR2: LNHDA, SQIVND (reference sequence). CDR3 length: 15 residues. Here the CDR3 DNA reads TGTGCCAGTAGTACCGGGACAGGGAGCACCTACGAGCAGTACTTC. Translating gives CASSTGTGSTYEQYF.

CDR3 sequence reads: CASSSGQHRYF. For the CDR3, the DNA is TGTGCCAGCAGTTCTGGCCAGCATCGTTACTTC. The V call is TRBV12-3 or TRBV12-4, the J call TRBJ2-7; D remains unclear. Trimming removed 4 bases at V and 13 bases at J, with 14 bases between. The CDR3 has 11 amino acids.

The chain is built from TRBV11-2 and TRBJ2-5; D unclear. Trimming shortened V by 4 bases and J by 5 bases, and 5 bases separated the two germline ends. Germline V gene lookup returns CDR1 SGHAT and CDR2 FQNNGV. The CDR3 spans 11 residues. Here the CDR3 DNA reads TGTGCCAGCAGCTCCGGGGAGACCCAGTACTTC. Translation: CASSSGETQYF.

The V and J genes are TRBV28 and TRBJ2-5; weak D call: TRBD2 (6 bases). Germline V gene lookup returns CDR1 MDHEN and CDR2 SYDVKM. V shed 5 bases and J shed 4 bases, with 17 bases lying between them. This CDR3 has 15 amino acids. The CDR3 DNA sequence: TGTGCCAGCAGTCCAACGGGGACTCGGGGAGAGACCCAGTACTTC. Translated, it gives CASSPTGTRGETQYF. Based on the CDR3 plus reference TRBV28 and TRBJ2-5, the full variable domain is DVKVTQSSRYLVKRTGEKVFLECVQDMDHENMFWYRQDPGLGLRLIYFSYDVKMKEKGDIPEGYSVSREKKERFSLILESASTNQTSMYLCASSPTGTRGETQYFGPGTRLLVL.

The V call is TRBV5-1, the J call TRBJ1-2; D uncertain. CDR1 and CDR2 from the germline V gene are SGHRS and YFSETQ. The CDR3 spans 15 residues. V dropped 3 bases and J dropped 0 bases, with 12 bases sitting between them. The CDR3 is CASSWSPVSNYGYTF. Here the CDR3 DNA reads TGCGCCAGCAGCTGGTCTCCGGTATCTAACTATGGCTACACCTTC.

V and J are TRBV28 and TRBJ1-5, with a possible D match to TRBD1 (6 bases). V was clipped by 4 bases and J by 7 bases, with 17 bases between them. This CDR3 comprises 15 residues. Per germline, CDR1 MDHEN and CDR2 SYDVKM. CDR3 region: CASSSPSGDAQPQHF. The CDR3 nucleotides are TGTGCCAGCAGTTCCCCTTCAGGGGATGCACAGCCCCAGCATTTT.

The V gene is TRBV6-2 or TRBV6-3, the J gene TRBJ2-7; D is uncertain. Trimming removed 5 bases from V and 3 bases from J, with 5 bases in between. The germline V gene has CDR1 MNHEY and CDR2 SVGEGT. The CDR3 is made up of 11 amino acids. This CDR3 is CASSHNYEQYF. The CDR3 nucleotides read TGTGCCAGCAGTCACAACTACGAGCAGTACTTC.

This chain joins TRBV30 and TRBJ1-5; perhaps TRBD1 as D (6 bases). The CDR3 length is 15 residues. The V gene lost 0 bases and the J gene lost 6 bases, with 15 bases spanning the gap. Looked up from germline, CDR1 is GTSNPN and CDR2 is SVGIG (reference sequence). Here the CDR3 reads CAWSVGGKGSQPQHF. The DNA of the CDR3 is TGTGCCTGGAGTGTAGGGGGGAAGGGGAGTCAGCCCCAGCATTTT.

The sample holds a few counts of this clone. J is TRBJ1-2 and V is TRBV19; 8 bases are a match to TRBD1. Germline lookup yields CDR1 LNHDA and CDR2 SQIVND (reference sequence). After removal of 2 bases from V and 3 bases from J, the junction contained 8 bases not matched to a gene. This CDR3 has 16 residues. This chain's CDR3 is CASSIRAGGADYGYTF. CDR3 bases: TGTGCCAGTAGTATACGGGCAGGGGGCGCTGACTATGGCTACACCTTC.

The table lists this clone with a few counts. This rearrangement joins TRBV6-5 to TRBJ2-2; D is ambiguous. The length of the CDR3 is 14 residues. In germline, CDR1 is MNHEY, CDR2 SVGAGI. Deletions cut 2 bases from V and 6 bases from J, with 10 bases between. The CDR3 DNA follows: TGTGCCAGCAGTTACCCGAGTATTCCCGGGGAGCTGTTTTTT. This sequence encodes CASSYPSIPGELFF.

This chain links TRBV6-2 or TRBV6-3 with TRBJ1-4; D remains unclear. CDR1 and CDR2 (germline): MNHEY, SVGEGT. CDR3 length equals 15 residues. V was cut by 6 bases and J by 4 bases, with 15 bases left in between. The CDR3 DNA follows: TGTGCCAGCAGCCGCCCGATGTCCGGTAATGAAAAACTGTTTTTT. It yields the protein CASSRPMSGNEKLFF.

V is TRBV6-5 and J is TRBJ1-1; no firm D call. CDR1 is MNHEY, CDR2 SVGAGI, per germline. V dropped 3 bases and J dropped 6 bases, with 14 bases sitting between them. There are 14 residues in the CDR3. In nucleotides, the CDR3 is TGTGCCAGCAGTTATAAGGGAAGTGAATCTGAAGCTTTCTTT. This codes for CASSYKGSESEAFF.